Below, 21 T cell receptor beta chains from the same sample are listed, as sequenced in a study of TIL therapy for anti-PD-1-resistant metastatic lung cancer. The time point: pre-treatment sample, taken before nivolumab and TIL therapy. The libraries were made with immunoSEQ v3. Libraries were prepared by immunoSEQ multiplex PCR; TCRdb keeps only in-frame clonotypes and omits some of them. The data contain more than 55,000 clones, 81% of them seen just once; the ten biggest clones take up under 3%. This specimen consisted of blood, obtained at baseline. The receptors derive from a person between 30 and 80 years old with non-small cell lung cancer.

This clone was seen a few times. This chain connects TRBV7-9 to TRBJ1-3; TRBD1 is a possible D gene (5 bases). The V gene lost 3 bases and the J gene lost 3 bases, with 9 bases spanning the gap. The CDR3 runs 14 residues. The germline V gene has CDR1 SEHNR and CDR2 FQNEAQ (reference sequence). In nucleotides, the CDR3 is TGTGCCAGCAGCTTCCAGGGAAGTGGAAACACCATATATTTT. It codes for CASSFQGSGNTIYF.

This chain connects TRBV9 to TRBJ2-1; D is unresolved. Germline V gene sequence: CDR1 SGDLS, CDR2 YYNGEE. CDR3 size: 15 residues. Trimming shortened V by 4 bases and J by 0 bases, and 11 bases separated the two germline ends. CDR3 amino acids: CASSPTPSSYNEQFF. The CDR3 nucleotides are TGTGCCAGCAGCCCGACTCCTAGCTCCTACAATGAGCAGTTCTTC.

The chain joins TRBV28 to TRBJ2-2; no clear D. CDR1 and CDR2 (germline): MDHEN, SYDVKM. V lost 5 bases to trimming and J lost 1 base, with 11 bases between them. This CDR3 is built from 15 residues. CDR3 coding DNA: TGTGCCAGCAGTCCCGGCTCAGAGAACACCGGGGAGCTGTTTTTT. Encoded protein: CASSPGSENTGELFF.

The chain carries TRBV28 and TRBJ2-1; the D gene could be TRBD1 or TRBD2 (5 bases each). Germline CDR1 MDHEN, CDR2 SYDVKM. The CDR3 is made up of 14 amino acids. Trimming removed 10 bases at V and 4 bases at J, with 17 bases between. CDR3 sequence: CATLVRDRYNEQFF. CDR3 bases: TGTGCCACCCTAGTCCGGGACCGGTACAATGAGCAGTTCTTC.

The CDR3 DNA reads TGTGCCAGTAGTATACTCAGGGCAAGCTCCTACAATGAGCAGTTCTTC. Its translation: CASSILRASSYNEQFF. The rearrangement uses TRBV19 and TRBJ2-1, with D perhaps TRBD1 (5 bases). V lost 2 bases, J lost 0 bases, and 11 bases lay in between. The CDR3 totals 16 residues. Germline CDR1 LNHDA, CDR2 SQIVND (reference sequence).

The chain couples TRBV6-6 to TRBJ2-3; no clear D gene. This CDR3 comprises 14 residues. The V gene lost 6 bases and the J gene lost 1 base, with 11 bases spanning the gap. The germline V gene encodes CDR1 MNHNY and CDR2 SVGAGI (reference sequence). The CDR3 reads CASRESGRTDTQYF. DNA of the CDR3: TGTGCCAGCAGGGAATCGGGTCGCACAGATACGCAGTATTTT.

The rearrangement links TRBV15 to TRBJ2-2, with D possibly TRBD1 on 6 matching bases. The CDR3 has 16 amino acids. The germline gives CDR1 LNHNV, CDR2 YYDKDF (reference sequence). V lost 0 bases and J lost 8, with 16 bases in between. The CDR3 region has the DNA TGTGCCACCAGCAGAGATCGGGACATTGTGGCGGGGGAGCTGTTTTTT. It encodes CATSRDRDIVAGELFF.

This clone was observed a few times. V gene TRBV6-2 or TRBV6-3 combines with J gene TRBJ2-7, with TRBD2 as a possible D gene (8 bases). The CDR3 has 13 residues. The germline gives CDR1 MNHEY, CDR2 SVGEGT. Trimming stripped 5 bases from V and 6 bases from J, with 14 bases between. The chain's CDR3 is CASSPGRGPEQYF. CDR3 nucleotide sequence: TGTGCCAGCAGTCCCGGGAGGGGGCCCGAGCAGTACTTC.

The chain employs TRBV6-5 and TRBJ1-2; TRBD1 aligns across 9 bases. Per germline, CDR1 MNHEY and CDR2 SVGAGI. After removal of 6 bases from V and 4 bases from J, the junction contained 9 bases not matched to a gene. CDR3 length: 15 residues. The CDR3 bases are TGTGCCAGCAGACCCGGGACAGGGACGATCTATGGCTACACCTTC. The encoded protein is CASRPGTGTIYGYTF.

V gene TRBV11-2 combines with J gene TRBJ1-1; D is unresolved. The CDR3 is made up of 14 amino acids. CDR1 and CDR2 (germline): SGHAT, FQNNGV. V lost 1 base and J 0 bases, leaving 6 bases between the germline ends. CDR3 amino acids: CASSLAFMNTEAFF. The CDR3 DNA reads as TGTGCCAGCAGCTTAGCCTTCATGAACACTGAAGCTTTCTTT.

CDR3 residues: CASNGRGKGQPQHF. Written as DNA, the CDR3 is TGTGCCAGCAACGGCAGGGGGAAAGGTCAGCCCCAGCATTTT. V is TRBV18 and J is TRBJ1-5, with 7 bases fitting TRBD1. Germline V gives CDR1 KGHSH, CDR2 LQKENI. Losses at the gene ends were 8 bases for V and 6 bases for J; bases not matched to a gene: 10. The CDR3 covers 14 residues.

On this clone itself: The same CDR3 arises from other DNA sequences in this sample as well. V and J are TRBV18 and TRBJ2-2; 9 bases match TRBD1. Germline-derived CDR1 and CDR2 are KGHSH and LQKENI. The CDR3 totals 16 residues. V was pared by 0 bases and J by 2 bases, with 1 base of the junction left unmatched. The CDR3 is CASSPPTGGNTGELFF. The CDR3 nucleotides are TGTGCCAGCTCACCACCGACAGGGGGAAACACCGGGGAGCTGTTTTTT. The complete variable domain, with remaining parts taken from reference TRBV18 and TRBJ2-2, reads NAGVMQNPRHLVRRRGQEARLRCSPMKGHSHVYWYRQLPEEGLKFMVYLQKENIIDESGMPKERFSAEFPKEGPSILRIQQVVRGDSAAYFCASSPPTGGNTGELFFGEGSRLTVL.

The chain couples TRBV7-2 to TRBJ1-1; 10 bases agree with TRBD1. Germline trimming cut 5 bases from V and 9 bases from J; bases unmatched to any gene: 9. The CDR3 contains 14 residues. Germline V gene data show CDR1 as SGHTA and CDR2 as FQGNSA. CDR3 protein: CASSPDRGSPQAFF. As DNA, the CDR3 is TGTGCCAGCAGCCCGGACAGGGGGAGTCCACAAGCTTTCTTT.

V usage is TRBV6-2 or TRBV6-3 and J usage is TRBJ2-1, with 9 bases identical to TRBD2. V shed 0 bases and J 6 bases; nucleotides not matched to a gene: 3. There are 15 residues in the CDR3. Germline V gene sequence: CDR1 MNHEY, CDR2 SVGEGT. The CDR3: CASSYSRGGANEQFF. CDR3 coding DNA: TGTGCCAGCAGTTACTCGCGCGGGGGGGCCAATGAGCAGTTCTTC.

V usage is TRBV28 and J usage is TRBJ2-7; 10 nucleotides match TRBD2. V gave up 2 bases and J gave up 2 bases; unmatched junction bases: 18. The CDR3 contains 20 residues. Germline V gene data show CDR1 as MDHEN and CDR2 as SYDVKM. Here the CDR3 DNA reads TGTGCCAGCAGTTTAGCCCCGGGGCTAGCGGGAGAATATTCTGCCTACGAGCAGTACTTC. Protein product: CASSLAPGLAGEYSAYEQYF.

This clone was observed a few times. This chain joins TRBV7-8 and TRBJ2-1; TRBD2 matches 9 bases. The CDR3 spans 16 residues. V lost 1 base and J lost 7; bases outside the gene matches: 8. The germline V gene has CDR1 SGHVS and CDR2 FQNEAQ. The CDR3 DNA reads TGTGCCAGCAGCTTAGTGACTAGCGGAAAACGGAATGAGCAGTTCTTC. This sequence encodes CASSLVTSGKRNEQFF.

The chain uses TRBV18 and TRBJ2-1; tentative D call: TRBD2 (7 bases). Trimming took 0 bases from V and 7 from J, leaving 13 bases between them. Germline V CDR1 and CDR2: KGHSH, LQKENI. This CDR3 has 15 residues. The CDR3 reads CASSPPWGGRNEQFF. CDR3 DNA sequence: TGTGCCAGCTCACCACCGTGGGGGGGCCGAAATGAGCAGTTCTTC. The complete variable domain, with remaining parts taken from reference TRBV18 and TRBJ2-1, reads NAGVMQNPRHLVRRRGQEARLRCSPMKGHSHVYWYRQLPEEGLKFMVYLQKENIIDESGMPKERFSAEFPKEGPSILRIQQVVRGDSAAYFCASSPPWGGRNEQFFGPGTRLTVL.

The chain has TRBV24-1 and TRBJ2-2; the D gene is possibly TRBD1 (6 bases). Germline assignment: CDR1 KGHDR and CDR2 SFDVKD. V shed 2 bases and J shed 1 base, with 7 bases lying between them. This CDR3 is 15 amino acids long. The CDR3 sequence is CATSDWGQNTGELFF. The CDR3 region has the DNA TGTGCCACCAGTGATTGGGGACAGAACACCGGGGAGCTGTTTTTT.

The gene calls are TRBV6-1 and TRBJ1-6; D call uncertain. Germline values: CDR1 MNHNS, CDR2 SASEGT. There are 18 residues in the CDR3. Trimming took 1 base from V and 0 from J, leaving 13 bases between them. The DNA of the CDR3 is TGTGCCAGCAGTGAAGGTCCCTTAAGGAGCTCCTATAATTCACCCCTCCACTTT. It codes for CASSEGPLRSSYNSPLHF.

This clone was picked up a small number of times. The rearrangement joins TRBV6-6 to TRBJ2-7; 8 bases line up with TRBD2. CDR1 is MNHNY and CDR2 is SVGAGI in the germline V gene (reference sequence). J was trimmed by 4 bases and V by 2 bases; bases with no gene match: 7. The CDR3 sequence is 15 residues long. This chain's CDR3 is CASSYSPAGDYEQYF. The DNA of the CDR3 is TGTGCCAGCAGTTACAGTCCAGCGGGAGATTACGAGCAGTACTTC.

V gene TRBV6-6 combines with J gene TRBJ2-2, with 10 bases matching TRBD1. The CDR3 is 17 residues long. The junction had 6 bases not matched to a gene; V was cut back by 5 bases and J by 0 bases. The germline V gene encodes CDR1 MNHNY and CDR2 SVGAGI (reference sequence). The CDR3 spells CASSPGQGYPNTGELFF. In DNA form, the CDR3 reads TGTGCCAGCAGTCCGGGACAGGGGTACCCGAACACCGGGGAGCTGTTTTTT.